The entry that follows covers one T cell receptor beta chain sequence. Here immunoSEQ multiplex PCR was the method, and the copy in TCRdb shows in-frame clones only, minus some. The table includes 40,000 or so clones, around 88% detected once. Trimming took 7 bases from V and 0 from J; bases not matched to a gene: 9. The CDR3 has 16 residues. Germline assignment: CDR1 GTSNPN and CDR2 SVGIG (reference sequence). This sample is part of a study of control samples from healthy donors and cancer patients. The chain joins TRBV30 to TRBJ1-6; 7 positions match TRBD1. Sequenced material: PBMCs. This receptor was obtained from an older woman with lung cancer. The CDR3 spells CALGGWRRSYNSPLHF. CDR3 sequence (DNA): TGTGCCTTAGGGGGCTGGCGCCGCTCCTATAATTCACCCCTCCACTTT.